The clone carrying this TCR beta chain was counted a single time. Its antigen is unidentified. The source of the sample is a study of graft-versus-host responses after intestinal transplantation. Study summary: Recipients had multivisceral, liver-intestinal, or isolated intestinal transplants. Each patient got anti-thymocyte globulin induction, then tacrolimus and steroids for roughly 3 years.

General study results and limits: Recipient-marrow GvH clones were detected, some having first appeared in ileum or blood. Early post-transplant falls in HvG clones accompanied the peak levels of circulating GvH clones.

The germline V gene has CDR1 MGHRA and CDR2 YSYEKL. The length of the CDR3 is 14 residues. Trimming took off 6 bases at V and 6 bases at J, with 17 bases between the two ends. Sequencing was performed with immunoSEQ multiplex PCR; in TCRdb, only in-frame clones are kept and a portion is missing. The sample yields some 90,000 clones, 82% seen once. The sequencing used unstimulated CD4+ T cells sorted from spleen or lymph node cells, collected before intestinal transplant. The rearrangement joins TRBV4-1 to TRBJ1-1; perhaps TRBD1 as D (5 bases). The source of this sequence is a human donor who received an intestinal transplant. CDR3 bases: TGCGCCAGCAGGTTCGTGGGGGGAGCACCTGAAGCTTTCTTT. Translating it yields CASRFVGGAPEAFF.